This T cell receptor beta chain is drawn from a study of blood T cells in healthy people across ages. A J-beta primer mix and a sample-barcoded 5' primer were used in a second PCR of about 7 to 12 cycles. TCRdb reanalysed the 5' RACE reads using MiXCR and keeps one entry per CDR3 protein. The sample holds around 780,000 distinct CDR3 sequences, roughly 24% seen once. This CDR3 spans 18 amino acids. The ends were cut back, 4 bases at V and 1 base at J, with 18 bases in the middle. The germline V gene has CDR1 SGHRS and CDR2 YFSETQ. This same sample was also part of a study on T cells of mothers and their children.

This receptor was identified in a boy aged 5-17 years in good health. The chain is built from TRBV5-1 and TRBJ2-6; TRBD1 is a possible D gene (6 bases). Source material: blood. CDR3 residues: CASSPHRLGQSGANVLTF. The CDR3 bases are TGCGCCAGCAGCCCCCATCGCCTCGGACAGTCTGGGGCCAACGTCCTGACTTTC.